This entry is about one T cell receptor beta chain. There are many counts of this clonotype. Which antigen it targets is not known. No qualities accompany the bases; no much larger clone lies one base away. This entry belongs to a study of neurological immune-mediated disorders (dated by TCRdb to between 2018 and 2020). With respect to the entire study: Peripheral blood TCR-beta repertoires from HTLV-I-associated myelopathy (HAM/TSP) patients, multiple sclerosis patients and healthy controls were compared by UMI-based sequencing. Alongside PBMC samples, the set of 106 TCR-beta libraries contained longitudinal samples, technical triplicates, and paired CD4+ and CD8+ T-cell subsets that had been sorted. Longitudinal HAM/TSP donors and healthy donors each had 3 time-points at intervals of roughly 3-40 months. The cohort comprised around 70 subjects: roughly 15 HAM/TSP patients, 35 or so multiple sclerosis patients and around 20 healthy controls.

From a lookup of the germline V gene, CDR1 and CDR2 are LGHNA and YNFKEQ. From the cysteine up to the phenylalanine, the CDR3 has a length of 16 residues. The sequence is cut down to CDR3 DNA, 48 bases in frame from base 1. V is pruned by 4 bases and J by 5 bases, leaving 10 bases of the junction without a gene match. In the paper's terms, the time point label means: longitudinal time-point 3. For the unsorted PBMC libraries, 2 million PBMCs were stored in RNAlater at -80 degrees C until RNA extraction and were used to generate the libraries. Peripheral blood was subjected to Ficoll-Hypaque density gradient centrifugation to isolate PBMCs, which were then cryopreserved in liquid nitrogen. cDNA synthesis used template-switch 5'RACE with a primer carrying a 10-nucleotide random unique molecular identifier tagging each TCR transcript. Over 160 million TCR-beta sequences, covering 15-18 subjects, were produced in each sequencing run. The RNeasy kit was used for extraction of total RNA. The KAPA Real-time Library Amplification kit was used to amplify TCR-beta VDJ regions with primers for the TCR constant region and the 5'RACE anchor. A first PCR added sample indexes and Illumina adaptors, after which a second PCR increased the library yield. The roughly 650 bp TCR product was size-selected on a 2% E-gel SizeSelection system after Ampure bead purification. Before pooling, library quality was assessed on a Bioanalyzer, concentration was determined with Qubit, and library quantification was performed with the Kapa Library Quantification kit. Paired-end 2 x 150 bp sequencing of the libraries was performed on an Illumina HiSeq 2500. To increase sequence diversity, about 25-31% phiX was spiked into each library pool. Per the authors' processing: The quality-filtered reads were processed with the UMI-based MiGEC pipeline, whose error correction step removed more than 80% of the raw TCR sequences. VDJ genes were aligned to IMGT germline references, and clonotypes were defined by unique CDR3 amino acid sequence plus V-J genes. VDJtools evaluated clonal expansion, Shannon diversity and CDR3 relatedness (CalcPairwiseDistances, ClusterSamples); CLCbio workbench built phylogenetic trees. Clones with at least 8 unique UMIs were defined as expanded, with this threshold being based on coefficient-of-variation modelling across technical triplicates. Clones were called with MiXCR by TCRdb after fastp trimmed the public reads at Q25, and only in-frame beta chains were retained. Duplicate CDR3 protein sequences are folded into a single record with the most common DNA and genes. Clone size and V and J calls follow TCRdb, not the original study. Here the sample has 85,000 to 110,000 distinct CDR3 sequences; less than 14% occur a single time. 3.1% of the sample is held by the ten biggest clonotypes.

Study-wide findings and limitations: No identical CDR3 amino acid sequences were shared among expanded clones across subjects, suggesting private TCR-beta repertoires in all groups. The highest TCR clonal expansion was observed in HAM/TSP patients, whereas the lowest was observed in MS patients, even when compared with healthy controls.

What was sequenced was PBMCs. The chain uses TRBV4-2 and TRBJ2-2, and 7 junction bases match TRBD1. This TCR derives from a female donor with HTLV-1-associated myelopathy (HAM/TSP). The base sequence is TGTGCCAGCAGCCCCGACCAGGGGGAAAATACCGGGGAGCTGTTTTTT. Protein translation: CASSPDQGENTGELFF.